This T cell receptor (beta chain) was recovered during a study of cytomegalovirus exposure and HLA in healthy donors (dated by TCRdb to the late 2010s). Describing the broader study: An earlier analysis of 587 of the donors reported 276 Gb of sequence data and around 100 million unique TCR beta sequences obtained from around 170 million T cells. Among the roughly 400 genotyped donors, roughly 80% belonged to the genetic ancestry cluster associated with self-reported Caucasian donors. The aim of the study was to test whether cataloging public T cell receptors could identify signatures of past pathogen exposure. Rather than drawing on any new phenotypic data, the later analysis identified candidate immune exposures from TCR beta sequences and the way those sequences occurred across donors. A later analysis re-analyzed previously published TCR beta repertoires from approximately 700 donors and added high-resolution HLA genotyping to study TCR occurrence patterns. The study used immunosequencing to profile the T cell repertoires of approximately 650 subjects and linked those repertoires to cytomegalovirus serostatus. Roughly 300 gigabases of sequencing data and tens of millions of unique TCR sequences were included in an early release covering about 620 HLA-typed donors. On average, 235,054 unique TCR beta nucleotide sequences were sequenced per donor among 398 genotyped donors of the cohort, with about 17% of those sequences being non-productive. HLA typing covered class I and class II loci at four-digit resolution. A later genetic analysis took genome-wide SNP genotypes for about 65% of the 666 donors and used that subset as a discovery cohort. Alongside the repertoire data, information on donor age, sex, ethnicity and CMV serostatus was compiled. A separate validation cohort of roughly 130 different subjects was used in addition to the 666-subject first cohort. The number of typed donors differed by locus: about 629-630 for A, B, C, DRB1 and DQB1; 500 to 550 for DQA1; approximately 600 for DPA1; and roughly 490 for DPB1. Because of strong linkage in the cohort, roughly five DR-DQ haplotypes were treated as single units for association and clustering. All discovery cohort repertoires had been generated using a single sequencing platform. To predict cytomegalovirus infection status, the study combined high-throughput TCR immunosequencing, statistical association of individual TCRs with disease status, and machine learning. In an earlier analysis of more than 550 of the donors, high-throughput TCR beta sequencing was used to judge whether each TCR beta V gene segment behaved as functional or pseudogenic. Overall results and qualifications from the work: Across donors, most TCR sequences were observed very rarely, whereas some public TCRs were present in many individuals. The study gave a list of more than 150 TCR beta chains associated with cytomegalovirus. A further reported finding was that TCR beta sequences accurately predicted the HLA-A and HLA-B alleles for most subjects in the first cohort. In a later analysis, 15,000 to 20,000 TCR beta sequences were associated with specific HLA alleles at a false discovery rate of 0.05. Because some donors lacked HLA typing at each locus, the association tests relied only on the typed subset. In an earlier analysis of fewer than 750 of the donors, most TCR beta V segments were observed in productive rearrangements about 87% or about 30% of the time, broadly matching IMGT annotations. Immune exposure information for the cohort was limited to CMV serostatus. Presence/absence analyses assumed roughly uniform sequencing depth across donors, an assumption that may not hold. Around 16 rarely observed V segments, including chromosome 9 orphons, were excluded from the earlier analysis of almost 600 of the donors because counts were too low. This cohort had only TCR beta chains sequenced, and the lack of alpha or paired-chain data limited which features could be detected. Assigning TCR associations to individual alleles was difficult when HLA alleles, especially DR and DQ, strongly co-occurred. A later analysis found that HLA-associated TCR beta chains were more clonally expanded and had lower generation probabilities than equally common non-associated chains. A cluster of highly shared sequence variants was judged likely to represent a technical artifact of the sequencing pipeline. In a later analysis, most CMV-associated TCR beta chains were found to appear HLA-restricted, with HLA associations seemingly driven largely by CMV exposure. According to a later analysis, parvovirus B19, influenza, CMV and Epstein-Barr virus appeared linked to several top co-occurrence clusters. In vitro tests confirmed that a few of the cytomegalovirus-associated TCR beta chains recognize cytomegalovirus antigens. The classifier was reported to diagnose cytomegalovirus status with high specificity and sensitivity in both the original and validation cohorts. In a later genetic analysis, a missense DCLRE1C variant was associated with V-gene and J-gene trimming of TCR beta chains, and the association was replicated in an independent cohort. Because the 87-base-pair reads could not distinguish some IMGT-functional V segments, including TRBV6-2 and TRBV6-3, those segments were excluded. Correlated functional status among segregating V segments might be attributable to linkage disequilibrium, but an unknown experimental factor could not be ruled out. Compared with the 666-donor mean, donors in an Asian-associated ancestry cluster had fewer N-insertions in productive TCRs, according to a later genetic analysis. In a later analysis, the rate of TCR association differed among HLA loci, with DRB1 alleles having the most associated TCRs and HLA-C alleles having the fewest. According to the authors, the approach could potentially be generalized to other disease states and immunological phenotypes.

The cohort comprised more than 550 healthy bone marrow donors. At the time of sampling, all cohort members were nominally healthy, though unrecorded immune exposures were likely present. The donor tested CMV seronegative, placing the donor among the approximately 360 seronegative members of the cohort. A peripheral blood sample was provided by each donor, and peripheral blood mononuclear cells were used for TCR beta sequencing. Genomic DNA extraction from the blood cell samples was performed with the Qiagen DNeasy Blood Extraction Kit. Libraries came from the immunoSEQ multiplex PCR assay. For the multiplex PCR, a mixture combining 60 forward primers for TCR Vbeta segments and 13 reverse primers for TCR Jbeta segments was used. A multiplex PCR assay on genomic DNA amplified the CDR3 region of rearranged TCR beta genes. On the Illumina HiSeq System, the amplified TCR beta libraries were sequenced as 87-base-pair reads. Per the source publication's procedure: In a later analysis, around 80 million unique TCR beta chains were counted across the roughly 610 repertoires, and approximately 11 million of these chains were shared by at least two donors. Raw reads were error-corrected and collapsed into unique sequences by a nearest-neighbor algorithm in which closely related sequences were merged to remove PCR and sequencing errors. CDR3 sequences were aligned to IMGT reference sequences to assign V, D and J gene segments. For a sequence to be retained, at least a six-nucleotide match to both a V gene segment and a J gene segment was required. A rearrangement counted as productive if the CDR3 had no stop codons and remained in frame with V and J, and every other rearrangement counted as non-productive. CDR3 was defined according to IMGT convention as the region running from the second conserved V-encoded cysteine to the conserved J-encoded phenylalanine. In an earlier analysis of 500 to 650 of the donors, sequences lacking an unambiguous match to a single V gene segment were excluded. An earlier analysis of a few hundred of the donors classified V segments as functional when productive rearrangements were above 56.7% and as segregating when the standard deviation between donors was above 5%. A statistical classification framework was developed to diagnose cytomegalovirus status using the catalog of TCR beta chain sequences. In a later analysis, TCR nucleotide sequences were compared against IMGT/GENE-DB human TR gene sequences so that V and J genes could be assigned. In a later analysis, CDR3 sequences and most-parsimonious VDJ recombination scenarios were assigned using the TCRdist pipeline. In a later analysis, each TCR beta chain was defined by its CDR3 amino acid sequence together with its V-gene family, and reads lacking a unique V-gene family were excluded. A later analysis removed several hundred highly shared, low-generation-probability nucleotide sequences to deal with suspected cross-contamination and a sequencing artifact. For each public chain, a later analysis derived a clonal expansion index from normalized ranks of inferred template counts within each repertoire. Generation probabilities in a later analysis came from a VDJ recombination model fitted to out-of-frame rearrangements, and those results were checked against IGoR. A later analysis scored TCR-TCR, TCR-HLA and TCR-CMV co-occurrence with hypergeometric tests, applying a repertoire-size bias correction to TCR pairs. In a later analysis, false discovery rates were estimated by permuting HLA or CMV assignments 20 times. In a later analysis, co-occurring TCRs were grouped using DBSCAN, with TCRdist sequence similarity added in when clustering inside HLA-allele-positive subsets. For co-occurrence clustering, repertoires with fewer than 30,000 or more than 120,000 public chains were excluded, along with roughly 5 repertoires with anomalous nucleotide sharing. This is the immuneACCESS table as TCRdb keeps it, with only in-frame sequences that have V and J called. A part of the clones is gone; compared with another copy, unresolved V genes explain less than half, and the rest is unexplained. V and J calls and clone size come straight from that table; D and trimming were deduced from the DNA. The table for this sample lists roughly 100,000 clones; around 70% of them were counted only once. Clones ranked in the top ten supply roughly 0.79% of the sample.

This clone was seen only a few times. The clone's antigen remains unknown. No quality values exist for individual bases; no much larger clone is one base distant. The germline V gene supplies CDR1 KGHSH and CDR2 LQKENI. The V end gives up 2 bases and the J end 0 bases, leaving 2 bases in the junction not matched to a gene. There are 15 amino acids in the CDR3, from cysteine to phenylalanine inclusive. The kept DNA is CDR3 alone, 45 bases in frame from the first base. The chain joins TRBV18 to TRBJ2-7; 9 central nucleotides agree with TRBD1. This TCR was sampled from a boy aged 5 to 17 in good health and CMV-seronegative. Sequencing was carried out using PBMCs. CDR3 sequence: CASSPGQGSSYEQYF. The DNA sequence reads TGTGCCAGCTCACCAGGACAGGGGAGCTCCTACGAGCAGTACTTC.